The clone carrying this T cell receptor beta chain was counted a few times. The antigen is undetermined. These data belong to a study of CD8 T cells in Susac syndrome. Notes on the study in general: By the study's own acknowledgment, its TCR sequencing and HLA analysis included relatively few individuals.

The CDR3 sequence is 15 residues long. Trimming pared 0 bases from V and 4 bases from J, leaving 12 bases between. Germline V gives CDR1 LGHNA, CDR2 YSLEER. After extraction with the RNeasy kit, roughly 0.45 to 1 ug of the RNA was reverse transcribed using random hexamers. By means of immunoSEQ multiplex PCR, TCR beta CDR3 spanning 54 Vbeta and 13 Jbeta underwent amplification. TCRdb passed the immunoSEQ multiplex PCR reads through MiXCR, listing each CDR3 protein once. The sample shows around 300,000 distinct CDR3 sequences, 70% to 90% of them seen only once. The source of this sequence is a human donor with multiple sclerosis. This chain uses TRBV4-3 with TRBJ1-2; no clear D. Specimen: CD8+ T cells from PBMCs. CDR3 sequence reads: CASSQDTPTLYGYTF. In DNA form, the CDR3 reads TGCGCCAGCAGCCAAGATACCCCCACCCTCTATGGCTACACCTTC.